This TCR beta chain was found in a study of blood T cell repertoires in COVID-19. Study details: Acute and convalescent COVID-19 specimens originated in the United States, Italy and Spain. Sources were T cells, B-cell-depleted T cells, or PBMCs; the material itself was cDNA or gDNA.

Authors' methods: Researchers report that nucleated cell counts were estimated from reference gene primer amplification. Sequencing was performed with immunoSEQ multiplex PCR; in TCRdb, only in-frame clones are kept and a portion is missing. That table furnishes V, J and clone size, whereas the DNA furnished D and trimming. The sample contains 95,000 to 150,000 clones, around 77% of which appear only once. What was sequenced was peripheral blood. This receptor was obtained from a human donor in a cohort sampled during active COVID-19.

The CDR3 region is CASSRAGPNEQFF. The CDR3 bases are TGCGCCAGCAGTCGAGCGGGGCCCAATGAGCAGTTCTTC. The chain uses TRBV10-1 and TRBJ2-1, with 7 bases fitting TRBD2. Germline V gives CDR1 WNHNN, CDR2 SYGVQD (reference sequence). J gave up 6 bases and V 5 bases, and 4 bases lay outside the gene matches. The CDR3 is made up of 13 amino acids.